These 22 T cell receptor beta chains originate from one sample sequenced in a study of OX40 agonist ivuxolimab in advanced cancers. The data were produced by immunoSEQ multiplex PCR, yet TCRdb's version contains in-frame clones alone and is incomplete. The table has around 45,000 clones, 88% seen once. Material: CD4+ or CD8+ T cells sorted from blood, obtained in a trial of the OX40 agonist ivuxolimab. Receptor source: an adult with an advanced solid tumor such as melanoma, head and neck, liver or kidney cancer.

The CDR3 DNA follows: TGTGCCAGCAGCGTAGTGGACTCGCCAACCGGGGAGCTGTTTTTT. Residues: CASSVVDSPTGELFF. V gene TRBV9 combines with J gene TRBJ2-2; weak D call: TRBD2 (5 bases). Between the trimmed V and J ends, which lost 0 bases and 5 bases, there was a span of 11 bases. This CDR3 region has 15 residues. Germline loops: CDR1 SGDLS, CDR2 YYNGEE.

The V call is TRBV28, the J call TRBJ2-2; D is undetermined. Per the germline V gene, CDR1 is MDHEN and CDR2 is SYDVKM. This CDR3 spans 12 amino acids. The V and J ends lost 1 base and 5 bases respectively, with 2 bases between them. The CDR3 is CASSLLTGELFF. The CDR3, as DNA: TGTGCCAGCAGTTTATTGACCGGGGAGCTGTTTTTT.

This chain connects TRBV5-1 to TRBJ2-3, with 7 bases identical to TRBD2. V was pared by 5 bases and J by 1 base, with 4 bases of the junction left unmatched. CDR1 and CDR2 from the germline V gene are SGHRS and YFSETQ. The CDR3 spans 14 residues. CDR3 protein: CASRILAGTDTQYF. DNA for the CDR3: TGCGCCAGCAGGATTCTAGCGGGCACAGATACGCAGTATTTT.

The rearrangement joins TRBV6-1 to TRBJ1-5; unclear D gene. CDR3 length: 13 amino acids. The V end was cut by 7 bases, the J end by 0 bases, with 7 bases between. Germline CDR1 reads MNHNS; CDR2 reads SASEGT. CDR3 loop: CASNEYSNQPQHF. For the CDR3, the DNA is TGTGCCAGCAACGAATATAGCAATCAGCCCCAGCATTTT.

The V gene is TRBV28, the J gene TRBJ2-7; D gene uncertain. Trimming left V 7 bases short and J 3 bases short, with 16 bases between. Looked up from germline, CDR1 is MDHEN and CDR2 is SYDVKM. The CDR3 consists of 14 residues. In DNA form, the CDR3 reads TGTGCCAGCAAGCCCGGAGCGCTAATCTACGAGCAGTACTTC. Translation gives CASKPGALIYEQYF.

V usage is TRBV9 and J usage is TRBJ1-2, with 10 bases lining up with TRBD1. CDR1 and CDR2 from the germline V gene are SGDLS and YYNGEE. The junction had 4 bases not matched to a gene; V was cut back by 3 bases and J by 8 bases. This CDR3 is 13 amino acids long. The CDR3 loop is CASSGRDRGGYTF. DNA for the CDR3: TGTGCCAGCAGCGGAAGGGACAGGGGAGGCTACACCTTC.

This chain uses TRBV27 with TRBJ2-3, with D possibly being TRBD2 (6 bases). Germline V gene lookup returns CDR1 MNHEY and CDR2 SMNVEV (reference sequence). This CDR3 spans 14 amino acids. V lost 3 bases, J lost 2 bases, and 9 bases lay in between. The CDR3: CASSLAGPTDTQYF. CDR3 in DNA: TGTGCCAGCAGTTTGGCGGGACCCACAGATACGCAGTATTTT.

The CDR3 sequence is CASSSPGPIVAYTF. The CDR3 DNA reads as TGTGCCAGCAGCAGTCCGGGACCTATCGTCGCCTACACCTTC. V is TRBV28 and J is TRBJ1-2, with a possible D match to TRBD1 (5 bases). The CDR3 length is 14 residues. Per the germline V gene, CDR1 is MDHEN and CDR2 is SYDVKM. Trimming took 6 bases from V and 10 from J, leaving 21 bases between them.

The chain links TRBV28 to TRBJ2-7, with D possibly TRBD2 on 5 matching bases. Germline CDR1 and CDR2: MDHEN and SYDVKM. Trimming pared 6 bases from V and 4 bases from J, leaving 13 bases between. The CDR3 totals 13 residues. The CDR3 here is CASRTPRGYEQYF. CDR3 DNA sequence: TGTGCCAGCAGGACTCCACGGGGATACGAGCAGTACTTC.

The chain employs TRBV6-6 and TRBJ2-7; D gene unclear. CDR3 length equals 14 residues. CDR1 and CDR2 from the germline V gene are MNHNY and SVGAGI (reference sequence). Trimming stripped 6 bases from V and 4 bases from J, with 16 bases between. This CDR3 is CASSDGHTAYEQYF. CDR3 nucleotide sequence: TGTGCCAGCAGCGATGGGCACACCGCTTACGAGCAGTACTTC.

The chain carries TRBV30 and TRBJ2-5, with 9 bases matching TRBD1. The CDR3 loop spans 16 amino acids. Germline loops: CDR1 GTSNPN, CDR2 SVGIG (reference sequence). V lost 4 bases, J lost 7 bases, and 16 bases stayed unmatched. CDR3 in amino acids: CAWTARGTGNVGTQYF. Here the CDR3 DNA reads TGTGCCTGGACTGCAAGGGGGACAGGGAACGTCGGGACCCAGTACTTC.

This CDR3 reads CASSLGAGTGETAFF. In DNA, the CDR3 is TGCGCCAGCAGCTTGGGGGCCGGGACAGGAGAGACCGCTTTCTTT. V gene TRBV5-1 combines with J gene TRBJ1-1; TRBD1 matches 8 bases. The CDR3 has 15 residues. After removal of 0 bases from V and 11 bases from J, the junction contained 12 bases not matched to a gene. CDR1 and CDR2 from the germline V gene are SGHRS and YFSETQ. Full variable domain (outside the CDR3, taken from reference TRBV5-1 and TRBJ1-1): KAGVTQTPRYLIKTRGQQVTLSCSPISGHRSVSWYQQTPGQGLQFLFEYFSETQRNKGNFPGRFSGRQFSNSRSEMNVSTLELGDSALYLCASSLGAGTGETAFFGQGTRLTVV.

The genes are TRBV7-2 and TRBJ2-7; 13 bases agree with TRBD2. Germline lookup yields CDR1 SGHTA and CDR2 FQGNSA. V shed 3 bases, J shed 5 bases, and the junction held 7 bases outside the gene matches. The CDR3 is made up of 16 amino acids. CDR3 sequence: CASSFTGTSGVDEQYF. As DNA, the CDR3 is TGTGCCAGCAGCTTTACGGGGACTAGCGGGGTGGACGAGCAGTACTTC. Together with reference TRBV7-2 and TRBJ2-7, the CDR3 gives the full variable domain: GAGVSQSPSNKVTEKGKDVELRCDPISGHTALYWYRQSLGQGLEFLIYFQGNSAPDKSGLPSDRFSAERTGGSVSTLTIQRTQQEDSAVYLCASSFTGTSGVDEQYFGPGTRLTVT.

This chain links TRBV27 with TRBJ2-1, with D tentatively TRBD2 (5 bases). V dropped 6 bases and J dropped 0 bases, with 12 bases sitting between them. This CDR3 has 15 residues. Germline V lookup: CDR1 MNHEY, CDR2 SMNVEV (reference sequence). The DNA of the CDR3 is TGTGCCAGCAGCGTAGCGTGGCGCTCCTACAATGAGCAGTTCTTC. As protein: CASSVAWRSYNEQFF.

The gene calls are TRBV29-1 and TRBJ1-6, with D unclear. The CDR3 covers 16 residues. Germline loops: CDR1 SQVTM, CDR2 ANQGSEA. Trimming took off 2 bases at V and 0 bases at J, with 11 bases between the two ends. CDR3 protein: CSVESQASSYNSPLHF. CDR3 nucleotide sequence: TGCAGCGTTGAAAGTCAGGCGAGCTCCTATAATTCACCCCTCCACTTT.

The sample holds a few counts of this clone. The chain is built from TRBV30 and TRBJ2-3; TRBD1 is a possible D gene (5 bases). V was shortened by 3 bases and J by 6 bases, with 13 bases between the two germline ends. The germline gives CDR1 GTSNPN, CDR2 SVGIG (reference sequence). The CDR3 is made up of 13 amino acids. The CDR3 reads CAWRAQGRDTQYF. The CDR3 DNA reads as TGTGCCTGGAGGGCGCAGGGTCGGGATACGCAGTATTTT.

The V and J genes are TRBV29-1 and TRBJ2-7; no firm D call. This CDR3 spans 12 amino acids. V was trimmed by 5 bases and J by 4 bases, leaving 12 bases between them. Germline V gene sequence: CDR1 SQVTM, CDR2 ANQGSEA. CDR3 protein: CSVRTPWYEQYF. The CDR3 coding sequence is TGCAGCGTTAGGACCCCATGGTACGAGCAGTACTTC.

The J gene is TRBJ2-5, the V gene TRBV7-2, with 8 bases fitting TRBD2. Germline CDR1 reads SGHTA; CDR2 reads FQGNSA. There are 14 residues in the CDR3. Germline trimming cut 4 bases from V and 4 bases from J; bases unmatched to any gene: 5. The CDR3 sequence: CASSYQGLAETQYF. In DNA form, the CDR3 reads TGTGCCAGCAGCTACCAAGGACTAGCAGAGACCCAGTACTTC.

The chain combines TRBV7-9 with TRBJ1-5; D unresolved. The germline CDR1 and CDR2 sequences are SEHNR and FQNEAQ (reference sequence). V was clipped by 4 bases and J by 6 bases, with 10 bases between them. The CDR3 loop spans 13 amino acids. The CDR3 DNA reads TGTGCCAGCAGCTCCGACGTTTCTCAGCCCCAGCATTTT. Translation: CASSSDVSQPQHF. The variable domain in full, with the rest retrieved from reference TRBV7-9 and TRBJ1-5, is DTGVSQNPRHKITKRGQNVTFRCDPISEHNRLYWYRQTLGQGPEFLTYFQNEAQLEKSRLLSDRFSAERPKGSFSTLEIQRTEQGDSAMYLCASSSDVSQPQHFGDGTRLSIL.

The CDR3 protein is CASRDGDRGGYEQYF. In DNA form, the CDR3 reads TGTGCCAGCAGGGACGGAGACAGGGGAGGGTACGAGCAGTACTTC. The rearrangement joins TRBV6-5 to TRBJ2-7, with a possible D match to TRBD1 (8 bases). The CDR3 length is 15 residues. Germline assignment: CDR1 MNHEY and CDR2 SVGAGI. The ends were cut back, 6 bases at V and 4 bases at J, with 19 bases in the middle.

The chain uses TRBV6-5 and TRBJ2-5; 9 nucleotides align to TRBD1. The junction had 7 bases not matched to a gene; V was cut back by 6 bases and J by 2 bases. Per the germline V gene, CDR1 is MNHEY and CDR2 is SVGAGI. The CDR3 has 15 residues. The CDR3 loop is CASRTRTGVQETQYF. The CDR3 DNA follows: TGTGCCAGCAGAACCCGGACAGGGGTACAAGAGACCCAGTACTTC.

The chain couples TRBV19 to TRBJ2-7, with 11 bases lining up with TRBD2. CDR1 is LNHDA, CDR2 SQIVND, per germline (reference sequence). CDR3 length equals 16 residues. Germline trimming cut 3 bases from V and 2 bases from J; bases unmatched to any gene: 6. The CDR3 DNA sequence: TGTGCCAGTAGTATCGGTGGGACTAGCGGCACCTACGAGCAGTACTTC. As protein: CASSIGGTSGTYEQYF.